A selection of T cell receptor beta chains follows, all from one sample in a study of blood T cell repertoires in COVID-19. Sequencing was performed with immunoSEQ multiplex PCR; in TCRdb, only in-frame clones are kept and a portion is missing. The repertoire consists of just over 6,000 clones, with around nine tenths occurring once and the leading ten covering 45% to 60%. Specimen: peripheral blood. The receptors derive from a human donor in a cohort sampled during active COVID-19. Both conserved end residues are part of each CDR3. The order of the fields is D gene, clone size, CDR3 length, V gene, J gene, CDR3 protein, CDR3 DNA. D genes are given only for firm matches. Some rows have no size entry. The others give once, few or many, or a class for an expanded clone.

d_gene: TRBD1
abundance: .
len: 15
v_gene: TRBV2
j_gene: TRBJ2-1
CDR3aa: CASSQTGRPYNEQFF
CDR3nt: TGTGCCAGCAGTCAGACAGGGCGGCCTTACAATGAGCAGTTCTTC

d_gene: .
abundance: .
len: 16
v_gene: TRBV19
j_gene: TRBJ2-5
CDR3aa: CASSIREGRGQETQYF
CDR3nt: TGTGCCAGTAGTATAAGAGAGGGAAGAGGGCAAGAGACCCAGTACTTC

d_gene: TRBD1
abundance: .
len: 18
v_gene: TRBV15
j_gene: TRBJ1-5
CDR3aa: CATSGGFEGQAKDQPQHF
CDR3nt: TGTGCCACCAGCGGAGGTTTCGAAGGACAGGCGAAAGATCAGCCCCAGCATTTT

d_gene: TRBD1
abundance: .
len: 17
v_gene: TRBV13
j_gene: TRBJ2-7
CDR3aa: CASTIKSGTGASHEQYF
CDR3nt: TGTGCCAGCACTATAAAATCAGGGACAGGGGCGTCTCACGAGCAGTACTTC

d_gene: .
abundance: .
len: 12
v_gene: TRBV12-3/TRBV12-4
j_gene: TRBJ1-2
CDR3aa: CASSAGQGGYTF
CDR3nt: TGTGCCTCTTCAGCGGGGCAAGGTGGCTACACCTTC

d_gene: TRBD1
abundance: .
len: 15
v_gene: TRBV19
j_gene: TRBJ2-3
CDR3aa: CASSRTGATTDTQYF
CDR3nt: TGTGCCAGTAGTAGGACAGGGGCGACCACAGATACGCAGTATTTT

d_gene: TRBD1
abundance: .
len: 15
v_gene: TRBV9
j_gene: TRBJ1-5
CDR3aa: CASSARGQSVQPQHF
CDR3nt: TGTGCCAGCAGCGCCAGGGGACAGTCGGTTCAGCCCCAGCATTTT

d_gene: TRBD2
abundance: .
len: 15
v_gene: TRBV11-3
j_gene: TRBJ2-3
CDR3aa: CASSLGGSLGDTQYF
CDR3nt: TGTGCCAGCAGCTTAGGCGGGAGTTTGGGAGATACGCAGTATTTT

d_gene: TRBD1
abundance: .
len: 13
v_gene: TRBV11-2
j_gene: TRBJ2-4
CDR3aa: CASSADTRDREYF
CDR3nt: TGTGCCAGCAGCGCCGATACACGGGACAGGGAATACTTC

d_gene: TRBD1
abundance: .
len: 15
v_gene: TRBV5-6
j_gene: TRBJ2-7
CDR3aa: CASSITGTGDRVQYF
CDR3nt: TGTGCCAGCAGCATTACCGGGACAGGGGATAGAGTGCAGTACTTC

d_gene: TRBD2
abundance: .
len: 16
v_gene: TRBV9
j_gene: TRBJ2-3
CDR3aa: CASSVVASGKTDTQYF
CDR3nt: TGTGCCAGCAGCGTAGTGGCTAGCGGGAAGACAGATACGCAGTATTTT

d_gene: .
abundance: .
len: 17
v_gene: TRBV6-2/TRBV6-3
j_gene: TRBJ2-5
CDR3aa: CASSYSVLGGRRETQYF
CDR3nt: TGTGCCAGCAGTTACTCTGTTCTCGGGGGGCGGAGAGAGACCCAGTACTTC

d_gene: .
abundance: .
len: 16
v_gene: TRBV7-9
j_gene: TRBJ1-2
CDR3aa: CASSLALQGKLYGYTF
CDR3nt: TGTGCCAGCAGCTTAGCGCTGCAGGGTAAACTCTATGGCTACACCTTC

d_gene: .
abundance: .
len: 14
v_gene: TRBV5-8
j_gene: TRBJ2-7
CDR3aa: CASSLAPPVHEQYF
CDR3nt: TGTGCCAGCAGCTTGGCCCCACCGGTCCACGAGCAGTACTTC

d_gene: TRBD1
abundance: .
len: 16
v_gene: TRBV15
j_gene: TRBJ1-4
CDR3aa: CATSRETGGPNEKLFF
CDR3nt: TGTGCCACCAGCAGGGAGACAGGGGGACCTAATGAAAAACTGTTTTTT

d_gene: .
abundance: .
len: 15
v_gene: TRBV7-2
j_gene: TRBJ1-4
CDR3aa: CASSIQTGLNEKLFF
CDR3nt: TGTGCCAGCAGCATCCAGACAGGTCTTAATGAAAAACTGTTTTTT

d_gene: TRBD1
abundance: .
len: 15
v_gene: TRBV11-2
j_gene: TRBJ1-5
CDR3aa: CASSLGTGINQPQHF
CDR3nt: TGTGCCAGCAGCTTAGGGACAGGGATTAATCAGCCCCAGCATTTT

d_gene: .
abundance: .
len: 14
v_gene: TRBV5-1
j_gene: TRBJ1-1
CDR3aa: CASSPGLRITEAFF
CDR3nt: TGCGCCAGCAGCCCGGGACTACGGATCACTGAAGCTTTCTTT

d_gene: .
abundance: .
len: 11
v_gene: TRBV28
j_gene: TRBJ2-3
CDR3aa: CASSLRDTQYF
CDR3nt: TGTGCCAGCAGTTTACGGGATACGCAGTATTTT

d_gene: .
abundance: .
len: 13
v_gene: TRBV5-4
j_gene: TRBJ2-7
CDR3aa: CASSPIEEGEQYF
CDR3nt: TGTGCCAGCAGCCCGATCGAGGAGGGAGAGCAGTACTTC

d_gene: .
abundance: .
len: 15
v_gene: TRBV7-9
j_gene: TRBJ2-5
CDR3aa: CASSLVSVDRETQYF
CDR3nt: TGTGCCAGCAGCTTAGTCTCGGTCGATCGAGAGACCCAGTACTTC

d_gene: .
abundance: .
len: 16
v_gene: TRBV6-2/TRBV6-3
j_gene: TRBJ2-1
CDR3aa: CASSSTWAPGYNEQFF
CDR3nt: TGTGCCAGCAGTTCGACTTGGGCCCCGGGGTACAATGAGCAGTTCTTC

d_gene: .
abundance: once
len: 14
v_gene: TRBV16
j_gene: TRBJ2-2
CDR3aa: CASSHRARTGELFF
CDR3nt: TGTGCCAGCAGCCATCGAGCGCGGACCGGGGAGCTGTTTTTT

d_gene: .
abundance: .
len: 17
v_gene: TRBV4-3
j_gene: TRBJ1-4
CDR3aa: CASSQGVGSDLFGELFF
CDR3nt: TGCGCCAGCAGCCAAGGAGTTGGGAGTGATTTATTCGGGGAACTGTTTTTT

d_gene: TRBD2
abundance: .
len: 17
v_gene: TRBV24-1
j_gene: TRBJ2-5
CDR3aa: CATSDPTSAPSFGTQYF
CDR3nt: TGTGCCACCAGTGACCCCACTAGCGCCCCGTCTTTTGGGACCCAGTACTTC

d_gene: .
abundance: .
len: 13
v_gene: TRBV30
j_gene: TRBJ1-5
CDR3aa: CAWKLGGNQPQHF
CDR3nt: TGTGCCTGGAAACTCGGCGGGAATCAGCCCCAGCATTTT

d_gene: TRBD2
abundance: once
len: 15
v_gene: TRBV30
j_gene: TRBJ2-5
CDR3aa: CAWTGLAGVGETQYF
CDR3nt: TGTGCCTGGACTGGACTAGCGGGAGTTGGTGAGACCCAGTACTTC